This T cell receptor beta chain was recorded in a study of CD8 T cells in ankylosing spondylitis. Study results and limitations: Ankylosing spondylitis blood appeared to carry a characteristic TCR beta motif of roughly 8 highly homologous variants.

TCRdb re-called the 5' RACE reads with MiXCR, one entry per CDR3 protein. The data show around 490,000 distinct CDR3 sequences, about 5.4% seen once. V was pared by 7 bases and J by 7 bases, with 14 bases between. The CDR3 contains 13 residues. This clonotype was counted at least ten times. Its antigen is currently unknown. The sequence came from a male donor with ankylosing spondylitis. V usage is TRBV12-3 or TRBV12-4 and J usage is TRBJ2-1, with unresolved D. Material: blood, either unsorted or a sorted T cell fraction (not recorded which). CDR3 sequence reads: CASTNPLGNEQFF. In DNA, the CDR3 is TGTGCCAGCACCAACCCCCTAGGAAATGAGCAGTTCTTC.